The clone carrying this T cell receptor beta chain was detected only a few times. As handled by the study authors: Estimated nucleated cell counts came from reference gene primer amplification. The table came from immunoSEQ multiplex PCR; TCRdb's copy has only in-frame clones and leaves some out. The V and J calls and clone size were taken over from that table, and D and trimming were inferred from the DNA. The table records fewer than 150,000 clones, around 90% of them present only once. This specimen comes from a study of blood T cell repertoires in COVID-19. Germline CDR1 reads DFQATT; CDR2 reads SNEGSKA (reference sequence). The V gene end was trimmed by 3 bases and the J gene end by 8 bases; junction bases not matched to a gene: 12. CDR3 length: 14 residues.

Sequencing was done on a sample of peripheral blood. This sequence joins TRBV20-1 and TRBJ1-1, with 7 positions matching TRBD1. This TCR derives from a woman aged 50 to 60 with acute or convalescent COVID-19. As DNA, the CDR3 is TGCAGTGCTAGTCCACAGGGGATCCGGCGGGAAGCTTTCTTT. Amino acids: CSASPQGIRREAFF.